A single T cell receptor (beta chain) is shown here with its context. Antigen unknown. TCRB transcripts that were expressed got sequenced, as all of the isolated RNA had been reverse transcribed. TCRdb keeps only in-frame clones here, not all; method: immunoSEQ multiplex PCR. This sample has roughly 150,000 clones, with 7% to 9.5% found just once. This specimen belongs to a study of beta chain features in type 1 diabetes. Study observations and caveats: The study found moderately but significantly shorter TCRB CDR3s in all four CD4+ subsets of Type 1 diabetes patients.

Trimming cost V 2 bases and J 5 bases, with 19 bases left between them. Germline CDR1 and CDR2: LGHNA and YSLEER. The CDR3 sequence is 16 residues long. The rearrangement links TRBV4-3 to TRBJ2-7; maybe TRBD1 (6 bases). The sample comprised central memory CD4+ T cells from blood. The receptor comes from a woman aged 30 to 39 with type 1 diabetes. The chain's CDR3 is CASSQTTGGQRNEQYF. CDR3 in DNA: TGCGCCAGCAGCCAAACGACAGGCGGGCAGAGGAACGAGCAGTACTTC.